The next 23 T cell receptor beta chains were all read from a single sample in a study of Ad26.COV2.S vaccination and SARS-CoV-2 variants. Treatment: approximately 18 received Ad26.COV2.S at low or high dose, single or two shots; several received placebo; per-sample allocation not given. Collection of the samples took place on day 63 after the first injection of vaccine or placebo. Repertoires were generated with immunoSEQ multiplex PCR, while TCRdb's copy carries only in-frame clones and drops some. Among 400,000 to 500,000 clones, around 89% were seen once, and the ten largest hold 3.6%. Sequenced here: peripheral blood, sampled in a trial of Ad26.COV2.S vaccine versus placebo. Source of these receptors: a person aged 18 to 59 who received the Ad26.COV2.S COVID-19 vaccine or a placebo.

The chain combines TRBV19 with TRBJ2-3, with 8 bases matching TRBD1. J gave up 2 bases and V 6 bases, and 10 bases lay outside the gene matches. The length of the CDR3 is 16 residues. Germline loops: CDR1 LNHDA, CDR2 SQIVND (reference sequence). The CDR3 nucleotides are TGTGCCAGTAGACAAACAGGGGGTGGACTCACAGATACGCAGTATTTT. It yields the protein CASRQTGGGLTDTQYF.

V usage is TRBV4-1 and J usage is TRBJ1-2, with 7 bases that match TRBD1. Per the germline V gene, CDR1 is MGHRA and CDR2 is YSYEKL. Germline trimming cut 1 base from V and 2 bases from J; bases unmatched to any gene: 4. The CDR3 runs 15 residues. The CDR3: CASSQAGDSNYGYTF. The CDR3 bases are TGCGCCAGCAGCCAAGCCGGGGACAGCAACTATGGCTACACCTTC.

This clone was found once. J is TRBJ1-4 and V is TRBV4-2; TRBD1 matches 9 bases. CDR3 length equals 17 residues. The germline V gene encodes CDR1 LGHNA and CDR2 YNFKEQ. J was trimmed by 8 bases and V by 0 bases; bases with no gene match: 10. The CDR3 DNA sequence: TGTGCCAGCAGCCAAGAAGTGTCGGACAGGGGAATCGAAAAACTGTTTTTT. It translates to CASSQEVSDRGIEKLFF.

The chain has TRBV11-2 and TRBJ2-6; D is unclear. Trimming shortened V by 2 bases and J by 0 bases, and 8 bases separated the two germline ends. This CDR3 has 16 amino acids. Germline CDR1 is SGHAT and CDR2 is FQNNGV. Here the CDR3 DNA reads TGTGCCAGCAGCTTATCCAGGAGCTCTGGGGCCAACGTCCTGACTTTC. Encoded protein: CASSLSRSSGANVLTF.

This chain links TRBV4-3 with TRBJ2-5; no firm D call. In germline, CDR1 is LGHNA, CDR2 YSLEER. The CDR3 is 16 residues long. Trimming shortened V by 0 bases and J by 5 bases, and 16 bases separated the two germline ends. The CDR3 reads CASSQEFPTRGETQYF. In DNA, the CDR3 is TGCGCCAGCAGCCAAGAGTTCCCGACTCGTGGGGAGACCCAGTACTTC.

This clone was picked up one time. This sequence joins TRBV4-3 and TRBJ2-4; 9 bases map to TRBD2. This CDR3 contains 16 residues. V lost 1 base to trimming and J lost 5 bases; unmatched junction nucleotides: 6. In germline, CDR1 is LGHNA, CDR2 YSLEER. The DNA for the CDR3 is TGCGCCAGCAGCCAAGGGACGGTAGCGGGGGAAAACATTCAGTACTTC. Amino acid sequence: CASSQGTVAGENIQYF.

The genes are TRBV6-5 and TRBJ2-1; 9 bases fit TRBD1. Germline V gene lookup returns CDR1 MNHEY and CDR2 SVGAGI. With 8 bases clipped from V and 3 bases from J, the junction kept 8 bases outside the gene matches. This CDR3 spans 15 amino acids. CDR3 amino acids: CASHKTGGGYNEQFF. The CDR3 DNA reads TGTGCCAGCCATAAAACAGGGGGCGGCTACAATGAGCAGTTCTTC.

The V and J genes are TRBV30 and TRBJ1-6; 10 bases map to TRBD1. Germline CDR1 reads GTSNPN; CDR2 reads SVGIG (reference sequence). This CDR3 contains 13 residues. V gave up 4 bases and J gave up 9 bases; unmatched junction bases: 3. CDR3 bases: TGTGCCTGGAATGACAGGGGGCTTTCACCCCTCCACTTT. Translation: CAWNDRGLSPLHF.

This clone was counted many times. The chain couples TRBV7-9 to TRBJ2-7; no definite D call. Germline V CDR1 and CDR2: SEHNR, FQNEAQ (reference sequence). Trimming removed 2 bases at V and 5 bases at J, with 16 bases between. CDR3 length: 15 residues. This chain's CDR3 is CASSLPFTVMDEQYF. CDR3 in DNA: TGTGCCAGCAGCTTACCGTTTACAGTCATGGACGAGCAGTACTTC. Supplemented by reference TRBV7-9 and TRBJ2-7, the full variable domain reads DTGVSQNPRHKITKRGQNVTFRCDPISEHNRLYWYRQTLGQGPEFLTYFQNEAQLEKSRLLSDRFSAERPKGSFSTLEIQRTEQGDSAMYLCASSLPFTVMDEQYFGPGTRLTVT.

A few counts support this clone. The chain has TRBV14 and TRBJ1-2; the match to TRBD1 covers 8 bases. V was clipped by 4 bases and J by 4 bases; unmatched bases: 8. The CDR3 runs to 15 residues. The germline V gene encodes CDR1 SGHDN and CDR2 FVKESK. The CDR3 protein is CASSLRTGQGYGYTF. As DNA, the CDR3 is TGTGCCAGCAGCCTCCGCACCGGACAGGGCTATGGCTACACCTTC.

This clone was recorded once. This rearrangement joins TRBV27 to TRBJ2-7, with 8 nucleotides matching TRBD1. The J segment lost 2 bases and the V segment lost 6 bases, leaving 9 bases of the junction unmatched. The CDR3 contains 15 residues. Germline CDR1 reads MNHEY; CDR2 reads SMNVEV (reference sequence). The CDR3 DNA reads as TGTGCCAGCAGGATCCGACAGGGGATGACCTACGAGCAGTACTTC. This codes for CASRIRQGMTYEQYF.

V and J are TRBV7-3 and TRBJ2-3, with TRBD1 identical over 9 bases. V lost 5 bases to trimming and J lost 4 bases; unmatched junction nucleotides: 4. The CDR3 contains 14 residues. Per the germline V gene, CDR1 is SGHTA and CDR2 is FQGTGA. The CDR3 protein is CASSARQGADTQYF. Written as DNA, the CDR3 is TGTGCCAGCAGCGCACGACAGGGGGCAGATACGCAGTATTTT.

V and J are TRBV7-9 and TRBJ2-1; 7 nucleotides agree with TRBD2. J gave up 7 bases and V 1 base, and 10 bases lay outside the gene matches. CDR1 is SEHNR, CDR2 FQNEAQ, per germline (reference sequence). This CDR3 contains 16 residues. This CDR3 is CASSLVRSGGWNEQFF. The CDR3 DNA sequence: TGTGCCAGCAGCTTAGTACGATCGGGGGGTTGGAATGAGCAGTTCTTC.

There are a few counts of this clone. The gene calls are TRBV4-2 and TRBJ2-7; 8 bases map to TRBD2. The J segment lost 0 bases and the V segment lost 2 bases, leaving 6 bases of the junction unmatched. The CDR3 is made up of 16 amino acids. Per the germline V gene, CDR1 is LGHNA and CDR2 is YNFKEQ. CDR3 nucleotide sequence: TGTGCCAGCAGCCAAAGTTCCAGCGGGGGCTCCTACGAGCAGTACTTC. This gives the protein CASSQSSSGGSYEQYF.

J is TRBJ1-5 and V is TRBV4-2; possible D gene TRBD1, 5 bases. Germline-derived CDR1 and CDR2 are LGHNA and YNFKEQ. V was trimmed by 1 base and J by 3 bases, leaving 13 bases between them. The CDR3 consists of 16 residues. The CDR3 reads CASSQGPWGANQPQHF. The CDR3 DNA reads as TGTGCCAGCAGCCAAGGCCCCTGGGGCGCCAATCAGCCCCAGCATTTT.

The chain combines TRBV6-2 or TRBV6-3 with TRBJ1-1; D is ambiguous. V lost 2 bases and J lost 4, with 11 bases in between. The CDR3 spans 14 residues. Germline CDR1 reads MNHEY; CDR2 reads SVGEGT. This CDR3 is CASSYRRGTTEAFF. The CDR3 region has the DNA TGTGCCAGCAGTTACAGGAGAGGTACCACTGAAGCTTTCTTT.

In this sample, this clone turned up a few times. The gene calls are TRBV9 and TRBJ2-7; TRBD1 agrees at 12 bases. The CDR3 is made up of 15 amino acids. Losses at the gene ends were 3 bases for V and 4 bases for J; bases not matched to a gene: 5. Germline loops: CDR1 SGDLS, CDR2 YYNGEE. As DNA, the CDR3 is TGTGCCAGCAGCGCCGGGACAGGGGGCTTTTACGAGCAGTACTTC. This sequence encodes CASSAGTGGFYEQYF. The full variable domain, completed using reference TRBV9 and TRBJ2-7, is DSGVTQTPKHLITATGQRVTLRCSPRSGDLSVYWYQQSLDQGLQFLIQYYNGEERAKGNILERFSAQQFPDLHSELNLSSLELGDSALYFCASSAGTGGFYEQYFGPGTRLTVT.

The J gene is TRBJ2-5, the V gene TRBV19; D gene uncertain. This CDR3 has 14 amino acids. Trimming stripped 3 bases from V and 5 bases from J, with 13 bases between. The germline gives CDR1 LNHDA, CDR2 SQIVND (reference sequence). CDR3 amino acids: CASSIGPSLETQYF. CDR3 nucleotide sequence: TGTGCCAGTAGTATCGGGCCATCTCTGGAGACCCAGTACTTC.

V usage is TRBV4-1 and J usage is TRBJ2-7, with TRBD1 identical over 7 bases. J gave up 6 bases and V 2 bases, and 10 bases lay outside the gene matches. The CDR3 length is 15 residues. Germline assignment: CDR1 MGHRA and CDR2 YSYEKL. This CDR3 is CASSQMGQSISEQYF. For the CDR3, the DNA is TGCGCCAGCAGCCAAATGGGACAGTCAATTAGCGAGCAGTACTTC.

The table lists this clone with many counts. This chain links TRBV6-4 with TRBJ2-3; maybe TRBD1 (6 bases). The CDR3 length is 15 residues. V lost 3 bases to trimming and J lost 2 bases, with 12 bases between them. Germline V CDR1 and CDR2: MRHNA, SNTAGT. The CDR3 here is CASSDQQGSTDTQYF. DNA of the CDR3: TGTGCCAGCAGTGATCAACAGGGATCCACAGATACGCAGTATTTT.

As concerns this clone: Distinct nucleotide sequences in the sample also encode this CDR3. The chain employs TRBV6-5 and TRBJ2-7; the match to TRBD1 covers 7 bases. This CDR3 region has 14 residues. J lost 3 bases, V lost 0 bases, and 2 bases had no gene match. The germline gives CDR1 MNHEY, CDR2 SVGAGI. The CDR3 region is CASSYSAGGYEQYF. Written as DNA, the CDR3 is TGTGCCAGCAGTTACTCCGCAGGGGGCTACGAGCAGTACTTC.

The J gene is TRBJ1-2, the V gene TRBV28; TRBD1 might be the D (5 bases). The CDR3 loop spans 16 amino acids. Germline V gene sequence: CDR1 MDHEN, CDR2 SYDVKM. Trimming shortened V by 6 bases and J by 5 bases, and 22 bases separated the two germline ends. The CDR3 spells CASRGARRGNGYGYTF. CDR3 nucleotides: TGTGCCAGCAGAGGTGCAAGGAGGGGCAATGGTTATGGCTACACCTTC.

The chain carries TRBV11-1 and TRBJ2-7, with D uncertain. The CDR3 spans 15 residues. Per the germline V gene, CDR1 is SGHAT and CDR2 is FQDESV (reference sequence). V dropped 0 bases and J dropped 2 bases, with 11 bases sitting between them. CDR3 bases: TGTGCCAGCAGCTTAGCGGCGTCAGAGACCTACGAGCAGTACTTC. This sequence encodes CASSLAASETYEQYF.